This TCR beta chain was retrieved from a study of CD4 T cells in relation to SARS-CoV-2 and coronaviruses. As for the study in general: The restricting HLA molecule for shared crossreactive spike epitopes was mapped.

The CDR3 has 15 amino acids. J was trimmed by 2 bases and V by 5 bases; bases with no gene match: 8. Looked up from germline, CDR1 is SGHTA and CDR2 is FQGNSA. Method: immunoSEQ multiplex PCR; TCRdb's copy keeps in-frame clones and lacks some. Among about 38,000 clones listed, around 89% were seen once. With regard to this clone: What it recognizes is unknown.

Broader study findings: No donor gave both pre-pandemic and post-infection samples. Crossreactivity was assessed only for spike protein, not other viral proteins. Crossreactive clones expanded significantly less to SARS-CoV-2 than monoreactive clones.

Source material: memory CD4+ T cells from PBMCs. The chain employs TRBV7-2 and TRBJ2-5; 7 positions agree with TRBD1. The TCR comes from an adult with COVID-19. As DNA, the CDR3 is TGTGCCAGCAGCCCAGGGACAGCGATACAAGAGACCCAGTACTTC. It translates to CASSPGTAIQETQYF.